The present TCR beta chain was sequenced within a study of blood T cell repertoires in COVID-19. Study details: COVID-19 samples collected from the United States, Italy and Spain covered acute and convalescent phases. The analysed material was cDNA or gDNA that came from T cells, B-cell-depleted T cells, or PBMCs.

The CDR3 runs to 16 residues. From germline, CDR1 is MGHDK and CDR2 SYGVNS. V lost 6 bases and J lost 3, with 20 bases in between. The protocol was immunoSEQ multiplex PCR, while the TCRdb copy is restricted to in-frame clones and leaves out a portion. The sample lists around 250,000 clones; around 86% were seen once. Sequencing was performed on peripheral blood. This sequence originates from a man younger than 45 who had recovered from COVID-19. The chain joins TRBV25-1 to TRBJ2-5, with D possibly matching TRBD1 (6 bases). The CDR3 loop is CASSPTARGVEETQYF. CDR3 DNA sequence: TGTGCCAGCAGCCCTACTGCCAGGGGCGTGGAAGAGACCCAGTACTTC.